These T cell receptor beta chains were read from a single sample in a study of tumor and adjacent non-tumor tissue in lung cancer. TCRdb ran MiXCR on the multiplex PCR reads and lists one entry per CDR3 protein. The sample gives 65,000 to 80,000 distinct CDR3 sequences, around three quarters of which show up once; roughly 27% is in the top ten. Sequencing was done on a sample of lung tumor tissue. Receptors were obtained from a man aged 55 to 70 with non-small cell lung cancer. Both conserved end residues are part of each CDR3. The D gene is left open where the match is weak. Not every row has a clone size; where given, it reads once, few, many or a size class.

d_gene: -
abundance: once
j_gene: TRBJ2-7
v_gene: TRBV30
CDR3aa: CAWNLGYEQYF
CDR3nt: TGTGCCTGGAATCTAGGATACGAGCAGTATTTC

d_gene: -
abundance: -
j_gene: TRBJ2-2
v_gene: TRBV10-2
CDR3aa: CVSRATDTGELFF
CDR3nt: TGCGTCAGCAGAGCTACGGACACCGGGGAGCTGTTCTTT

d_gene: -
abundance: -
j_gene: TRBJ2-5
v_gene: TRBV2
CDR3aa: CASSEGAGSQETQYF
CDR3nt: TGTGCCAGCAGTGAAGGGGCAGGGAGCCAAGAGACCCAGTACTTC

d_gene: TRBD1
abundance: -
j_gene: TRBJ2-7
v_gene: TRBV12-5
CDR3aa: CACGLVPGTGLLFDSYEQYF
CDR3nt: TGTGCTTGTGGTTTGGTACCTGGGACAGGACTATTATTCGACTCCTACGAGCAGTACTTC

d_gene: -
abundance: -
j_gene: TRBJ1-1
v_gene: TRBV6-6
CDR3aa: CASSYFGTGTTEAPF
CDR3nt: -

d_gene: -
abundance: few
j_gene: TRBJ2-3
v_gene: TRBV6-5
CDR3aa: CARLISGTADTQYF
CDR3nt: TGTGCCAGATTGATTAGCGGCACCGCAGATACGCAGTATTTT

d_gene: -
abundance: -
j_gene: TRBJ1-1
v_gene: TRBV20-1
CDR3aa: CIASRGRGTEAFF
CDR3nt: TGCATTGCTAGTCGGGGGAGAGGCACTGAGGCTTTCTTC

d_gene: -
abundance: -
j_gene: TRBJ2-7
v_gene: TRBV20-1
CDR3aa: CSARETLSGYEQYF
CDR3nt: TGCAGTGCTAGGGAAACTTTGTCCGGCTACGAGCAGTACTTC

d_gene: -
abundance: -
j_gene: TRBJ2-7
v_gene: TRBV6-1
CDR3aa: CASSAVAARGPSYEQYF
CDR3nt: TGTGCCAGCAGTGCGGTAGCGGCGAGAGGGCCCTCCTACGAGCAGTATTTC

d_gene: TRBD2
abundance: -
j_gene: TRBJ2-4
v_gene: TRBV10-1
CDR3aa: CASRDMAGDIQYF
CDR3nt: TGCGCCAGCAGAGATATGGCGGGGGACATTCAGTACTTC

d_gene: -
abundance: -
j_gene: TRBJ2-3
v_gene: TRBV14
CDR3aa: CASSQMGFGVADTDTQYF
CDR3nt: TGTGCCAGCAGTCAAATGGGGTTTGGAGTCGCAGACACAGATACGCAGTATTTT

d_gene: -
abundance: -
j_gene: TRBJ2-7
v_gene: TRBV20-1
CDR3aa: CSGRGEGYEQYF
CDR3nt: TGCAGTGGGAGGGGGGAAGGCTACGAGCAATACTTC

d_gene: TRBD2
abundance: -
j_gene: TRBJ2-3
v_gene: TRBV29-1
CDR3aa: CSVPTPPGGADTQYF
CDR3nt: TGCAGCGTGCCCACACCACCGGGGGGAGCAGATACGCAGTATTTT

d_gene: -
abundance: -
j_gene: TRBJ2-7
v_gene: TRBV11-2
CDR3aa: CASSLDPWGAYEQYF
CDR3nt: TGTGCCAGCAGCTTAGATCCGTGGGGCGCCTACGAGCAGTACTTC

d_gene: TRBD2
abundance: once
j_gene: TRBJ2-3
v_gene: TRBV20-1
CDR3aa: CSDRDEGLAHTQYF
CDR3nt: TGCAGTGATAGAGATGAAGGACTAGCACATACGCAGTATTTT

d_gene: -
abundance: -
j_gene: TRBJ2-6
v_gene: TRBV29-1
CDR3aa: CSVWVSSLGANVLTF
CDR3nt: TGCAGCGTGTGGGTTTCTAGCTTGGGGGCCAACGTCCTGACTTTC

d_gene: -
abundance: -
j_gene: TRBJ2-1
v_gene: TRBV6-6
CDR3aa: CASSSERQYNEQIF
CDR3nt: TGTGCCAGCAGTTCCGAGCGGCAGTACAATGAGCAGATCTTC

d_gene: -
abundance: medium-sized
j_gene: TRBJ2-7
v_gene: TRBV29-1
CDR3aa: CSVYGEVSSYEQYF
CDR3nt: TGCAGCGTCTACGGGGAAGTATCTTCCTACGAGCAGTACTTC

d_gene: TRBD1
abundance: few
j_gene: TRBJ2-1
v_gene: TRBV18
CDR3aa: CASSPLFKYGTAYNEQFF
CDR3nt: TGTGCCAGCTCACCACTGTTCAAATACGGGACAGCCTACAATGAGCAGTTCTTC

d_gene: TRBD1
abundance: -
j_gene: TRBJ2-7
v_gene: TRBV20-1
CDR3aa: CSAAGTEVLYEHYF
CDR3nt: TGCAGTGCGGCCGGGACAGAGGTTTTATACGAGCATTACTTC

d_gene: TRBD1
abundance: -
j_gene: TRBJ2-7
v_gene: TRBV24-1
CDR3aa: CATQGQSSEQYF
CDR3nt: TGTGCCACCCAGGGACAGTCCTCCGAGCAGTATTTC

d_gene: -
abundance: -
j_gene: TRBJ2-4
v_gene: TRBV11-3
CDR3aa: CVSSSLQGRGEKIQYF
CDR3nt: TGTGTCAGCAGCTCCCTACAGGGACGAGGGGAAAAAATTCAGTACTTC

d_gene: TRBD2
abundance: -
j_gene: TRBJ2-7
v_gene: TRBV20-1
CDR3aa: CIANLRRLATYEQHF
CDR3nt: TGCATTGCTAACTTACGGAGACTAGCGACTTACGAGCAGCACTTC

d_gene: -
abundance: -
j_gene: TRBJ1-1
v_gene: TRBV6-5
CDR3aa: CSMRQGDTEALF
CDR3nt: TGTTCCATGAGGCAGGGTGACACTGAAGCTTTATTT

d_gene: -
abundance: -
j_gene: TRBJ2-3
v_gene: TRBV13
CDR3aa: CATLDGLIDVDTQYF
CDR3nt: TGTGCCACCCTCGACGGCCTGATAGATGTCGATACGCAGTATTTT

d_gene: -
abundance: -
j_gene: TRBJ1-1
v_gene: TRBV6-5
CDR3aa: CATQRESSNTEAFF
CDR3nt: TGTGCCACACAGAGGGAATCCTCGAACACTGAAGCTTTCTTT

d_gene: -
abundance: -
j_gene: TRBJ2-1
v_gene: TRBV6-2/TRBV6-3
CDR3aa: CGSSQTGLFRNEQFF
CDR3nt: TGTGGCAGCAGTCAAACAGGACTCTTTAGGAATGAGCAGTTCTTC

d_gene: TRBD2
abundance: many
j_gene: TRBJ2-3
v_gene: TRBV11-2
CDR3aa: CASSFWTSGTDTQYF
CDR3nt: TGTGCCAGCAGCTTCTGGACTAGCGGCACAGATACGCAGTATTTT